This T cell receptor (beta chain) was captured in a study of shared clonotypes between healthy human individuals. Naive CD8 populations comprised CD45RO-negative cells positively selected for CCR7, excluding terminally differentiated effector memory CD45RA+ cells. Per the germline V gene, CDR1 is SGHTA and CDR2 is FQGTGA. Trimming shortened V by 3 bases and J by 2 bases, and 13 bases separated the two germline ends. The CDR3 has 15 amino acids. As handled by the study authors: Quality scores were absent from the junction-only immunoSEQ sequences, so filtering differed. Repertoires were generated with immunoSEQ multiplex PCR, while TCRdb's copy carries only in-frame clones and drops some. The D gene and trimming were derived from the DNA, and the V and J assignments and clone size from that table. Among about 2 million clones listed, about 94% were seen once.

This TCR derives from a man between 18 and 35 years old in good health. Sequenced input: naive CD8+ T cells sorted from blood. J is TRBJ2-5 and V is TRBV7-3; TRBD1 or TRBD2 may be the D gene (6 bases each). DNA of the CDR3: TGTGCCAGCAGCTTCTTAGGGGGGACTCAAGAGACCCAGTACTTC. Protein product: CASSFLGGTQETQYF. The variable domain in full, completed from reference TRBV7-3 and TRBJ2-5, reads GAGVSQTPSNKVTEKGKYVELRCDPISGHTALYWYRQSLGQGPEFLIYFQGTGAADDSGLPNDRFFAVRPEGSVSTLKIQRTERGDSAVYLCASSFLGGTQETQYFGPGTRLLVL.